This is a list of T cell receptor beta chains from one sample in a study of cytomegalovirus exposure and HLA in healthy donors. Clones were read by immunoSEQ multiplex PCR, and TCRdb kept only the in-frame ones, dropping some. Seen here are tens of thousands of clones, 85% to 95% observed once, and the top ten hold less than 3.5%. Sequenced input: PBMCs. Every receptor here comes from a man between 18 and 35 years old in good health and CMV-seronegative. The CDR3 runs from the conserved cysteine through the conserved F or W. A D gene is named only where the DNA matches it firmly. The size entry is marked missing in some rows and otherwise reads once, few, many or a size class.

clone_size,v_call,d_call,j_call,cdr3_aa,cdr3_nt
once,TRBV5-6,-,TRBJ1-1,CASSWGLGNTEAFF,TGTGCCAGCAGCTGGGGGCTGGGGAACACTGAAGCTTTCTTT
-,TRBV27,-,TRBJ1-2,CASSQGSPNYGYTF,TGTGCCAGCAGTCAGGGTAGCCCCAACTATGGCTACACCTTC
-,TRBV5-4,TRBD1,TRBJ2-7,CASSQGTGTREQYF,TGTGCCAGCAGCCAGGGGACAGGGACCCGCGAGCAGTACTTC
-,TRBV5-1,-,TRBJ1-5,CASSLGGGDQPQHF,TGCGCCAGCAGCTTGGGTGGGGGGGATCAGCCCCAGCATTTT
-,TRBV30,TRBD2,TRBJ2-1,CAWSAQRGAGTGQFF,TGTGCCTGGAGTGCGCAGCGGGGGGCCGGAACAGGGCAGTTCTTC
-,TRBV30,-,TRBJ2-2,CAWSVSEAGELFF,TGTGCCTGGAGTGTATCTGAGGCCGGGGAGCTGTTTTTT
-,TRBV5-4,-,TRBJ2-7,CASSSGSSYEQYF,TGTGCCAGCAGCTCAGGCAGCTCCTACGAGCAGTACTTC
-,TRBV28,TRBD1,TRBJ2-5,CASSLSPGQGVETQYF,TGTGCCAGCAGTTTATCCCCGGGACAGGGTGTAGAGACCCAGTACTTC
-,TRBV10-3,-,TRBJ2-1,CAISDRAGARNEQFF,TGTGCCATCAGTGATCGGGCGGGGGCGAGAAATGAGCAGTTCTTC
once,TRBV5-6,TRBD2,TRBJ2-5,CASSLPSGGYQETQYF,TGTGCCAGCAGCTTGCCTAGCGGGGGGTATCAAGAGACCCAGTACTTC
-,TRBV19,TRBD1,TRBJ1-2,CASSRQGLNYGYTF,TGTGCCAGTAGTAGACAGGGCTTGAACTATGGCTACACCTTC
-,TRBV13,-,TRBJ2-1,CASSPSASWNEQFF,TGTGCCAGCAGCCCTAGCGCGTCGTGGAATGAGCAGTTCTTC
-,TRBV7-9,TRBD1,TRBJ1-1,CASSSQGATEAFF,TGTGCCAGCAGCTCCCAGGGGGCCACTGAAGCTTTCTTT
-,TRBV11-2,TRBD1,TRBJ2-1,CASSFLTGTYNEQFF,TGTGCCAGCAGCTTCTTGACAGGGACATACAATGAGCAGTTCTTC
-,TRBV29-1,TRBD1,TRBJ1-1,CSVPGQGASEAFF,TGCAGCGTTCCGGGACAGGGGGCTTCTGAAGCTTTCTTT
-,TRBV7-9,-,TRBJ2-3,CASSPYDKFTDTQYF,TGTGCCAGCAGCCCTTATGACAAATTCACAGATACGCAGTATTTT